Each of the 17 T cell receptor beta chains below was sequenced from the same sample in a study of human T cells and chemical hapten exposure. Time point defined: patch test 2, 6 weeks after DPC sensitization. Treatment noted: therapeutic diphenylcyclopropenone sensitization with weekly scalp DPC. TCRdb ran MiXCR on the RACE reads and lists one entry per CDR3 protein. This sample has under 450,000 distinct CDR3 sequences, with about 6% found just once. The sample consisted of whole blood, taken in connection with sensitization to the hapten diphenylcyclopropenone (DPC). These receptors all come from a woman aged 18-29 years with alopecia areata. Some clones in this sample may be carry-over from other donors' samples.

Turning to this clonotype: No conserved phenylalanine or tryptophan ends this CDR3, so it is likely a read error. DNA of the CDR3: TGTGCCAGCAGCTTAGGGCAGGGGCTATATAATTCACCCCTCCACTCT. Amino acids: CASSLGQGLYNSPLHS. This chain joins TRBV7-9 and TRBJ1-6; possible D gene TRBD1, 6 bases. V shed 1 base and J shed 4 bases, with 11 bases lying between them. The germline V gene has CDR1 SEHNR and CDR2 FQNEAQ (reference sequence). The CDR3 runs to 16 residues.

The chain employs TRBV7-2 and TRBJ2-3, with 8 bases lining up with TRBD2. V lost 3 bases and J lost 2; bases outside the gene matches: 4. Germline V gene lookup returns CDR1 SGHTA and CDR2 FQGNSA. The CDR3 spans 15 residues. CDR3 sequence: CASSLTSENTDTQYF. The CDR3 DNA reads TGTGCCAGCAGCTTGACTAGCGAAAACACAGATACGCAGTATTTT.

This clonotype was seen repeatedly, ten times or more. V is TRBV27 and J is TRBJ1-1; D not resolved. The germline gives CDR1 MNHEY, CDR2 SMNVEV (reference sequence). Trimming shortened V by 3 bases and J by 1 base, and 9 bases separated the two germline ends. The CDR3 loop spans 14 amino acids. DNA for the CDR3: TGTGCCAGCAGTTTGGAGCAGAAGAACACTGAAGCTTTCTTT. It specifies CASSLEQKNTEAFF.

This clonotype appeared a few times. The chain combines TRBV19 with TRBJ2-7, with D possibly TRBD1 on 6 matching bases. Trimming removed 4 bases from V and 1 base from J, with 14 bases in between. The CDR3 is 15 residues long. Per germline, CDR1 LNHDA and CDR2 SQIVND (reference sequence). The CDR3, as DNA: TGTGCCAGTAGTAGGAGTAGCAGGGGTTCCTACGAGCAGTACTTC. It yields the protein CASSRSSRGSYEQYF.

The sample holds a few counts of this clonotype. The chain links TRBV2 to TRBJ1-4; D is possibly TRBD1 (6 bases). Trimming left V 3 bases short and J 8 bases short, with 7 bases between. The CDR3 sequence is 12 residues long. Germline-derived CDR1 and CDR2 are SNHLY and FYNNEI. Here the CDR3 DNA reads TGTGCCAGCAGTGACAGGGGCGAAAAACTGTTTTTT. It is translated as CASSDRGEKLFF.

The chain has TRBV13 and TRBJ2-7; tentative D call: TRBD2 (5 bases). The CDR3 sequence is 13 residues long. Germline V gives CDR1 PRHDT, CDR2 FYEKMQ (reference sequence). V dropped 2 bases and J dropped 6 bases, with 11 bases sitting between them. The CDR3, as DNA: TGTGCCAGCAGCTTAACGAGGGCGGGCGAGCAGTACTTC. It encodes CASSLTRAGEQYF. Complete variable domain (other parts from reference TRBV13 and TRBJ2-7): AAGVIQSPRHLIKEKRETATLKCYPIPRHDTVYWYQQGPGQDPQFLISFYEKMQSDKGSIPDRFSAQQFSDYHSELNMSSLELGDSALYFCASSLTRAGEQYFGPGTRLTVT.

This clonotype was counted many times. This chain joins TRBV5-4 and TRBJ1-1; no definite D call. CDR1 and CDR2 (germline): SGHNT, YYREEE (reference sequence). V lost 4 bases to trimming and J lost 5 bases, with 24 bases between them. The CDR3 length is 17 residues. The DNA for the CDR3 is TGTGCCAGCAGCCCTTTGGGGTTTGTTCCTACATCGACTGAAGCTTTCTTT. Its translation is CASSPLGFVPTSTEAFF.

This clonotype was counted only a few times. CDR3 DNA: TGTGCCAGCAGCCCCGAGGGACCGAACAATGAGCAGTTCTTC. Protein sequence: CASSPEGPNNEQFF. The chain carries TRBV11-2 and TRBJ2-1, with D possibly called TRBD1 or TRBD2 (5 bases each). Germline CDR1 reads SGHAT; CDR2 reads FQNNGV. Trimming stripped 5 bases from V and 5 bases from J, with 13 bases between. The CDR3 covers 14 residues.

The CDR3 DNA is TGTGCCAGCAGTGTGGGGGGATACACAGATACGCAGTATTTT. Protein: CASSVGGYTDTQYF. The chain carries TRBV6-1 and TRBJ2-3, with D perhaps matching TRBD2 (6 bases). Trimming took off 4 bases at V and 2 bases at J, with 10 bases between the two ends. The germline CDR1 and CDR2 sequences are MNHNS and SASEGT. The length of the CDR3 is 14 residues.

There are a few counts of this clonotype. This chain connects TRBV6-4 to TRBJ2-3; D uncertain. This CDR3 region has 16 residues. V shed 0 bases and J shed 4 bases, with 14 bases lying between them. Per germline, CDR1 MRHNA and CDR2 SNTAGT. The CDR3 coding sequence is TGTGCCAGCAGTGACTCGAAGTCAGCGAGCCCAGATACGCAGTATTTT. Protein sequence: CASSDSKSASPDTQYF.

There are a few counts of this clonotype. J is TRBJ1-1 and V is TRBV6-6; the match to TRBD1 covers 7 bases. This CDR3 has 13 amino acids. V trimming: 10 bases; J trimming: 1 base; junction bases outside the gene matches: 6. The germline gives CDR1 MNHNY, CDR2 SVGAGI (reference sequence). In nucleotides, the CDR3 is TGTGCCATCACCCGACAGGGGAACACTGAAGCTTTCTTT. Its translation is CAITRQGNTEAFF.

This clonotype was counted between two and nine times. The V gene is TRBV11-3, the J gene TRBJ2-3; D call uncertain. In germline, CDR1 is SGHNT, CDR2 YENEEA. This CDR3 comprises 12 residues. V was pared by 5 bases and J by 10 bases, with 13 bases between. For the CDR3, the DNA is TGTGCCAGCAGCCCCGGAGCACCGGCGCAGTATTTT. It yields the protein CASSPGAPAQYF.

Many counts were recorded for this clonotype. The chain joins TRBV12-3 or TRBV12-4 to TRBJ2-4, with D possibly being TRBD2 (6 bases). V was shortened by 2 bases and J by 0 bases, with 11 bases between the two germline ends. The CDR3 spans 16 residues. The CDR3 sequence is CASSLLERVAKNIQYF. The CDR3, as DNA: TGTGCCAGCAGTTTACTGGAGCGGGTAGCCAAAAACATTCAGTACTTC.

This clonotype was detected many times. The chain carries TRBV6-1 and TRBJ1-5; D is unclear. This CDR3 spans 14 amino acids. Germline V gene data show CDR1 as MNHNS and CDR2 as SASEGT. V was pared by 10 bases and J by 0 bases, with 13 bases between. The CDR3, as DNA: TGTGCCATATCTTCAGCCTCTAGCAATCAGCCCCAGCATTTT. It is translated as CAISSASSNQPQHF.

In its sample, this clonotype was seen a few times. The chain recombines TRBV6-2 or TRBV6-3 with TRBJ1-4; D perhaps matches TRBD1 (6 bases). The V end was cut by 2 bases, the J end by 0 bases, with 10 bases between. The CDR3 covers 16 residues. CDR1 is MNHEY, CDR2 SVGEGT, per germline. The DNA for the CDR3 is TGTGCCAGCAGTTACCAGAGGACAGCAACTAATGAAAAACTGTTTTTT. It specifies CASSYQRTATNEKLFF.

Turning to this clonotype: The junction and the germline gene differ at one end; a read error may be behind it. V is TRBV6-2 or TRBV6-3 and J is TRBJ2-5; D may be TRBD2 (6 bases). In germline, CDR1 is MNHEY, CDR2 SVGEGT. This CDR3 region has 15 residues. The CDR3: CVSSYRGTLQETQYF. CDR3 nucleotides: TGTGTCAGCAGTTACCGAGGGACTCTCCAAGAGACCCAGTACTTC.

This clonotype was detected ten times or more. The CDR3 spells CASSTRSEQYF. In DNA, the CDR3 is TGTGCCAGCAGCACTCGGTCCGAGCAGTACTTC. The chain uses TRBV7-2 and TRBJ2-7, with D unclear. This CDR3 is 11 amino acids long. The V end was cut by 5 bases, the J end by 6 bases, with 8 bases between. The germline V gene has CDR1 SGHTA and CDR2 FQGNSA.